These T cell receptor beta chains were read from a single sample in a study of high-grade serous ovarian cancer treatment subgroups. Profiled with immunoSEQ multiplex PCR; TCRdb holds only in-frame clones, not every one. The data contain about 16,000 clones, about 76% of them singletons. Material for sequencing was tumor tissue. The receptor source for this set is a human donor with high-grade serous ovarian cancer. Both conserved end residues are trimmed from each CDR3. The listing skips clone size in some rows; elsewhere it reads once, few, many or a size class.

size	V	J	CDR3
.	TRBV19	TRBJ2-5	ASSQGTVLEQY
.	TRBV6-5	TRBJ1-1	ASSSRDHPAF
few	TRBV7-8	TRBJ1-2	ASSLSSNYGYT
.	TRBV30	TRBJ2-4	AWTPLVEGTDIQY
.	TRBV7-8	TRBJ2-7	ASSLAVGRGGRGEQY
.	TRBV30	TRBJ2-3	AWMRGGPGDTQY
.	TRBV11-2	TRBJ2-1	ASSLESPLQF
.	TRBV4-3	TRBJ1-2	ASSQEIGVPANYGYT
few	TRBV18	TRBJ1-1	ASSLRNTEAF
.	TRBV6-1	TRBJ2-5	ASSDGGWRGGGGKTQY
.	TRBV6-1	TRBJ2-1	ASSRPTEPYNEQF
few	TRBV28	TRBJ1-2	ASTPGGFGYT
few	TRBV7-6	TRBJ1-1	ASSLESHRSDEAF
.	TRBV5-6	.	ASSLGQGARYEQY